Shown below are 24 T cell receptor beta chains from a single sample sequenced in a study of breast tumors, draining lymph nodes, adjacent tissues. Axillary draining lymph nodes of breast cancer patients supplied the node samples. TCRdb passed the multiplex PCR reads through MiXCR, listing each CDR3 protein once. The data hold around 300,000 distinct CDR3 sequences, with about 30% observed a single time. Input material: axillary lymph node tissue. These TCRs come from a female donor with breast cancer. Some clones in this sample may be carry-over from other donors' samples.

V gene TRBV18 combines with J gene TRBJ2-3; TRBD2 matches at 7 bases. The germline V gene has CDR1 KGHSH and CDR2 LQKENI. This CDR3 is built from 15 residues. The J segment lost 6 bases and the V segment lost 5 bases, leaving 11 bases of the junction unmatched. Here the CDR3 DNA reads TGTGCCAGCTCATCCACCCGGGGGGAGAGGGATACGCAGTATTTT. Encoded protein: CASSSTRGERDTQYF.

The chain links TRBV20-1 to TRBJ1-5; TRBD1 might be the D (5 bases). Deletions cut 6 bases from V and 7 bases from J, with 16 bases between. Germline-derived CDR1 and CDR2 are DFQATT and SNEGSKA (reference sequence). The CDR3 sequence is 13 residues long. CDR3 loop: CSAWEGTGQPQHF. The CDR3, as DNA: TGCAGTGCGTGGGAGGGGACGGGGCAGCCCCAGCATTTT.

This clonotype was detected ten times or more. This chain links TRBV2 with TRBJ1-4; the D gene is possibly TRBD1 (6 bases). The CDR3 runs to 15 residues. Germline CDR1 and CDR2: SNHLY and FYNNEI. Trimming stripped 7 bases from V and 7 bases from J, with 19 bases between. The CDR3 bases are TGTGCCAGCAACTCGCGCGGGGGGCTTAGTGAAAAACTGTTTTTT. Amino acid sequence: CASNSRGGLSEKLFF.

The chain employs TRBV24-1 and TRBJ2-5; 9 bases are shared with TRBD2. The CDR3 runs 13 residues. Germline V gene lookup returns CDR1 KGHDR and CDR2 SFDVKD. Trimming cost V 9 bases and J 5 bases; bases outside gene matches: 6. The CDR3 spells CATSLAGEETQYF. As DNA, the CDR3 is TGTGCCACCTCTTTAGCGGGGGAGGAGACCCAGTACTTC.

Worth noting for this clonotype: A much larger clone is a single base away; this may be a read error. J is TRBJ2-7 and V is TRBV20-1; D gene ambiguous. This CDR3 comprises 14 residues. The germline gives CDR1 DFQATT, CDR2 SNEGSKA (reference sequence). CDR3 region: CSARVGGYSSEQYF. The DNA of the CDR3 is TGCAGTGCTAGAGTGGGTGGCTATTCCTCCGAGCAGTACTTC.

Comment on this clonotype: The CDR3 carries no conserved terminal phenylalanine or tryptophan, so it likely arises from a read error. CDR3: CSASGGSRYEQYL. In nucleotides, the CDR3 is TGCAGTGCGAGCGGGGGAAGTCGCTACGAGCAGTACCTC. This chain links TRBV20-1 with TRBJ2-7; 8 bases map to TRBD2. The CDR3 runs to 13 residues. Germline assignment: CDR1 DFQATT and CDR2 SNEGSKA (reference sequence). After removal of 6 bases from V and 3 bases from J, the junction contained 7 bases not matched to a gene.

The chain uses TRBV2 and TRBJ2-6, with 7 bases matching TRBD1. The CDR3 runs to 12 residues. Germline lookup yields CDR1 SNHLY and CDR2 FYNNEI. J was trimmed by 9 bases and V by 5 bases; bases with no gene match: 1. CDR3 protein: CASSYRGNVLTF. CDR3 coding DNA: TGTGCCAGCAGTTACAGGGGCAACGTCCTGACTTTC.

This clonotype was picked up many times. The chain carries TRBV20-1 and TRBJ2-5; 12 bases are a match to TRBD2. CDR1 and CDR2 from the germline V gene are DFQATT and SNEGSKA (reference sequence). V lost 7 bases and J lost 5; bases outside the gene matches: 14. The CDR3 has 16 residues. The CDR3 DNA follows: TGCAGTGTTCCGACCCTAGCGGGAGGGCCTCTGGAGACCCAGTACTTC. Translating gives CSVPTLAGGPLETQYF.

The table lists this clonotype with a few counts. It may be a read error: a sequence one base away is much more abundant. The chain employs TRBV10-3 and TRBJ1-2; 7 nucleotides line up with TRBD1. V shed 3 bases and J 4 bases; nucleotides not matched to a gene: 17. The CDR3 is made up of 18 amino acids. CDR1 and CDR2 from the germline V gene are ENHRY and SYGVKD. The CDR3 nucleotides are TGTGCCATCAGTGAAAGGGTGGTGGCAGGGGGTCACTCCTATGGCTACACCTTC. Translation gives CAISERVVAGGHSYGYTF.

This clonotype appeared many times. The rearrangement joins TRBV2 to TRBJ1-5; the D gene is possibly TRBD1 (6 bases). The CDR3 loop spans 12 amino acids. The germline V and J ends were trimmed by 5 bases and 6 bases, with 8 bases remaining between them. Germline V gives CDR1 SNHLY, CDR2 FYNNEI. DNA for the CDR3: TGTGCCAGCAGTTCACAGGGTCAGCCCCAGCATTTT. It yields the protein CASSSQGQPQHF.

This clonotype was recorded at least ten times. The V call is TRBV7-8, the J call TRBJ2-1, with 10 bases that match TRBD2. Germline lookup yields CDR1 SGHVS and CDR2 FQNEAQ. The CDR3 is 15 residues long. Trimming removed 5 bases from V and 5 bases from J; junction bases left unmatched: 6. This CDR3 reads CASSGQAGGNNEQFF. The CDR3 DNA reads TGTGCCAGCAGCGGGCAAGCGGGAGGGAACAATGAGCAGTTCTTC.

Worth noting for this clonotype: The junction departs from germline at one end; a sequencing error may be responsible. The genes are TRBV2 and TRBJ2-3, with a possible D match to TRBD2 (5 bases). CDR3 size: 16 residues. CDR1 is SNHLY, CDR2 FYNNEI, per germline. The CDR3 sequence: CASSEGLTPGTDTQYF. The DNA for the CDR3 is TGTGCCAGCAGTGAAGGACTAACCCCAGGAACAGATACGCAGTATTTC.

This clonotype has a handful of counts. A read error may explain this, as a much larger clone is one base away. The CDR3: CASSSEGTQETQSF. For the CDR3, the DNA is TGTGCCAGCAGCTCAGAAGGGACCCAAGAGACCCAGTCCTTC. V and J are TRBV9 and TRBJ2-5; D may match TRBD1 or TRBD2 (5 bases each). Per germline, CDR1 SGDLS and CDR2 YYNGEE. The CDR3 consists of 14 residues.

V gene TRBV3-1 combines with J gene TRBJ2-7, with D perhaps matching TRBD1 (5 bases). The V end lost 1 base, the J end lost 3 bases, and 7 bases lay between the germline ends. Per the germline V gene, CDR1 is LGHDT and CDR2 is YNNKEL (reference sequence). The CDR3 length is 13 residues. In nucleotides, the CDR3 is TGTGCCAGCAGCCAAGCCAGGGACTACGAGCAGTACTTC. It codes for CASSQARDYEQYF.

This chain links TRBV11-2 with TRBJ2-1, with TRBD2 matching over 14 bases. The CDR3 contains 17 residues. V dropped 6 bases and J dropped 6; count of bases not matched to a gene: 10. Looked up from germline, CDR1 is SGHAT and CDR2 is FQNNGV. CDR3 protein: CASSYRLAGGPGNEQFF. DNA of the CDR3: TGTGCCAGCAGTTACCGACTAGCGGGAGGGCCGGGCAATGAGCAGTTCTTC.

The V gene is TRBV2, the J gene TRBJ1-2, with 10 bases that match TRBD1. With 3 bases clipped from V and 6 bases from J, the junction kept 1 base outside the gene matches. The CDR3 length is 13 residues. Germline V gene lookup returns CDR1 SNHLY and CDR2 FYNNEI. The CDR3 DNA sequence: TGTGCCAGCAGTGACGACAGGGGGCATGGCTACACCTTC. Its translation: CASSDDRGHGYTF.

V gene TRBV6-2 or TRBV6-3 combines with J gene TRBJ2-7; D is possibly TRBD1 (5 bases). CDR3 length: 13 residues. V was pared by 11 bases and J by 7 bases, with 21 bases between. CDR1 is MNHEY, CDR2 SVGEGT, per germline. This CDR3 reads CAGRLAGDSEQYF. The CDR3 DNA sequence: TGTGCCGGGCGATTAGCAGGAGACAGTGAGCAGTACTTC.

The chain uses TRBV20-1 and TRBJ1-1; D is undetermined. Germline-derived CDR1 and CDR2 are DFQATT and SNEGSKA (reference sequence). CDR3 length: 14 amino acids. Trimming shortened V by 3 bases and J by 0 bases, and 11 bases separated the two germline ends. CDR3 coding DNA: TGCAGTGCTAGTCACCCCCGGGTGAACACTGAAGCTTTCTTT. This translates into CSASHPRVNTEAFF.

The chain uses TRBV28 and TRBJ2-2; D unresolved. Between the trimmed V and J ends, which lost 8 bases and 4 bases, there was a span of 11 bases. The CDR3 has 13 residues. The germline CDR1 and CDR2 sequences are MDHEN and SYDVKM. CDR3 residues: CASRPGGTGELFF. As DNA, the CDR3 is TGTGCCAGCCGGCCCGGTGGCACCGGGGAGCTGTTTTTT.

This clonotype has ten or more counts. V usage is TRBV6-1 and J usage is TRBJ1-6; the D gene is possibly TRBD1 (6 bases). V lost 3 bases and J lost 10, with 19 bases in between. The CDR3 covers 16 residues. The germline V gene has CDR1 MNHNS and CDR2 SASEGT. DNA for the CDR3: TGTGCCAGCAGTGACACAACAGGGTTCGTTCGATCACCCCTCCACTTT. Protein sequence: CASSDTTGFVRSPLHF.

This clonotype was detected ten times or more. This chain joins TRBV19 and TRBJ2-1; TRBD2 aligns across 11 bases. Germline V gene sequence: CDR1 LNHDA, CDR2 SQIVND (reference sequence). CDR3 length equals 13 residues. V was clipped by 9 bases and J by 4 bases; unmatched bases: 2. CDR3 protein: CASRLAGYNEQFF. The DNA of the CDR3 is TGTGCCAGCAGACTAGCGGGGTACAATGAGCAGTTCTTC.

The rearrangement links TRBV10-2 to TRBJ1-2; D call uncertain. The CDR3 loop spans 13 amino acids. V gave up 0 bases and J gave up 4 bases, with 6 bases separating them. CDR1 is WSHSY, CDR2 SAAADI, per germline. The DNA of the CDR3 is TGCGCCAGCAGTGAGTCGGCTGCCTATGGCTACACCTTC. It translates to CASSESAAYGYTF.

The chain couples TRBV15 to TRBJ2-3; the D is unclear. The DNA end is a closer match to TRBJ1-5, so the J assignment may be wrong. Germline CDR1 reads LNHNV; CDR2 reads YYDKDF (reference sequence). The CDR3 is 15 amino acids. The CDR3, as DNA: TGTGCCACCAGCAGAGATCGGGTCAGCACAGATACGCAGCATTTT. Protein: CATSRDRVSTDTQHF.

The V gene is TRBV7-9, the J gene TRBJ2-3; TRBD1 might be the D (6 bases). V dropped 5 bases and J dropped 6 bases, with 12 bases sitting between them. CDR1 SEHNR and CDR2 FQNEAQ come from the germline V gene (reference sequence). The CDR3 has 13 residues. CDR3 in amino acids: CASSGQTRDTQYF. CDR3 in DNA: TGTGCCAGCAGCGGACAGACCCGGGATACGCAGTATTTT.